These 21 T cell receptor beta chains were sequenced from one sample in a study of cytomegalovirus exposure and HLA in healthy donors. 60 Vbeta and 13 Jbeta primers were used in PCR. Clones were sequenced by immunoSEQ multiplex PCR, and TCRdb holds only the in-frame ones, with some missing. The sample yields around 67,000 clones, 75% to 80% seen once. Input material: PBMCs. These receptors originate from a man between 18 and 35 years old in good health and CMV-seropositive.

The chain links TRBV9 to TRBJ1-2; D is perhaps TRBD1 (5 bases). CDR1 is SGDLS and CDR2 is YYNGEE in the germline V gene. The CDR3 contains 14 residues. The V gene lost 3 bases and the J gene lost 4 bases, with 13 bases spanning the gap. The CDR3 DNA reads TGTGCCAGCAGCGCCAAGGGGTCCCCCTATGGCTACACCTTC. Translated, it gives CASSAKGSPYGYTF.

Only one count was recorded for this clone. The J gene is TRBJ1-2, the V gene TRBV29-1; 10 positions agree with TRBD1. CDR3 length: 16 residues. Germline CDR1 is SQVTM and CDR2 is ANQGSEA. J gave up 8 bases and V 5 bases, and 17 bases lay outside the gene matches. Here the CDR3 DNA reads TGCAGCGTTATGGACCCCCTGGGACAGGGGACGCGAGGCTACACCTTC. Translating it yields CSVMDPLGQGTRGYTF. The variable domain in full, with the rest retrieved from reference TRBV29-1 and TRBJ1-2, is SAVISQKPSRDICQRGTSLTIQCQVDSQVTMMFWYRQQPGQSLTLIATANQGSEATYESGFVIDKFPISRPNLTFSTLTVSNMSPEDSSIYLCSVMDPLGQGTRGYTFGSGTRLTVV.

The V and J genes are TRBV6-1 and TRBJ1-1, with TRBD1 matching 9 bases. V lost 3 bases to trimming and J lost 8 bases; unmatched junction nucleotides: 10. The CDR3 loop spans 15 amino acids. Germline values: CDR1 MNHNS, CDR2 SASEGT. CDR3: CASSEGSGQGREAFF. In DNA, the CDR3 is TGTGCCAGCAGTGAGGGGTCGGGACAGGGAAGGGAAGCTTTCTTT.

The table lists this clone with a few counts. The gene calls are TRBV5-4 and TRBJ1-2; a possible D gene is TRBD1 (5 bases). Germline lookup yields CDR1 SGHNT and CDR2 YYREEE (reference sequence). V was shortened by 3 bases and J by 4 bases, with 19 bases between the two germline ends. The CDR3 extends over 16 amino acids. The CDR3 bases are TGTGCCAGCAGCTCTCAACAAGGGGCTTATGCCTATGGCTACACCTTC. Encoded protein: CASSSQQGAYAYGYTF.

The J gene is TRBJ2-3, the V gene TRBV10-2; D remains unclear. Between the trimmed V and J ends, which lost 5 bases and 2 bases, there was a span of 5 bases. The germline V gene encodes CDR1 WSHSY and CDR2 SAAADI. CDR3 length: 12 amino acids. CDR3 sequence reads: CASSLYTDTQYF. DNA for the CDR3: TGCGCCAGCAGTCTCTACACAGATACGCAGTATTTT.

J is TRBJ2-7 and V is TRBV5-8, with D perhaps TRBD1 (6 bases). Trimming took off 6 bases at V and 0 bases at J, with 16 bases between the two ends. Germline CDR1 SGHTS, CDR2 YDEGEE. CDR3 length: 15 residues. The CDR3 loop is CASNPRQDFSYEQYF. The CDR3 DNA sequence: TGTGCCAGCAACCCAAGACAGGACTTCTCCTACGAGCAGTACTTC.

The gene calls are TRBV7-6 and TRBJ2-5; D not resolved. V was pared by 5 bases and J by 1 base, with 11 bases between. The CDR3 has 14 residues. Germline V gives CDR1 SGHVS, CDR2 FNYEAQ. CDR3 region: CASSNPDIQETQYF. For the CDR3, the DNA is TGTGCCAGCAGCAATCCCGACATCCAAGAGACCCAGTACTTC.

CDR3 in DNA: TGCGCCAGCAGCCCGACTAGCGGGTCCTCCTACGAGCAGTACTTC. This encodes CASSPTSGSSYEQYF. The V gene is TRBV4-1, the J gene TRBJ2-7; 10 bases map to TRBD2. CDR1 and CDR2 from the germline V gene are MGHRA and YSYEKL. This CDR3 contains 15 residues. Germline trimming cut 4 bases from V and 0 bases from J; bases unmatched to any gene: 3.

The DNA of the CDR3 is TGCGCCAGCAGCCAAACAGTCAATCAGCCCCAGCATTTT. Translating it yields CASSQTVNQPQHF. J is TRBJ1-5 and V is TRBV4-1; D unresolved. Per the germline V gene, CDR1 is MGHRA and CDR2 is YSYEKL. The CDR3 loop spans 13 amino acids. V dropped 2 bases and J dropped 3 bases, with 5 bases sitting between them.

This clone rates as medium-sized. This chain connects TRBV6-1 to TRBJ1-5, with 7 bases lining up with TRBD1. This CDR3 has 16 amino acids. CDR1 MNHNS and CDR2 SASEGT come from the germline V gene. V lost 3 bases, J lost 4 bases, and 9 bases stayed unmatched. For the CDR3, the DNA is TGTGCCAGCAGTGAGGAGACAGGGACGCCAAATCAGCCCCAGCATTTT. It encodes CASSEETGTPNQPQHF.

The chain combines TRBV6-1 with TRBJ1-2; 9 positions match TRBD1. In germline, CDR1 is MNHNS, CDR2 SASEGT. J gave up 2 bases and V 4 bases, and 8 bases lay outside the gene matches. This CDR3 is built from 16 residues. Here the CDR3 DNA reads TGTGCCAGCAGTGTAATCAGACAGGGGGGAAACTATGGCTACACCTTC. This gives the protein CASSVIRQGGNYGYTF.

As DNA, the CDR3 is TGTGCCAGCAGCAGGACAGAATCTTACGAGCAGTACTTC. Translated, it gives CASSRTESYEQYF. The chain uses TRBV9 and TRBJ2-7, with D possibly matching TRBD1 (6 bases). The V gene lost 4 bases and the J gene lost 4 bases, with 12 bases spanning the gap. CDR1 and CDR2 from the germline V gene are SGDLS and YYNGEE. The CDR3 runs to 13 residues.

The rearrangement uses TRBV28 and TRBJ1-6; 10 bases agree with TRBD1. The trim removed 6 bases at V and 13 bases at J, leaving 9 bases unmatched. Per the germline V gene, CDR1 is MDHEN and CDR2 is SYDVKM. The CDR3 length is 14 residues. The CDR3 is CASRPTGGWGPLHF. The CDR3 DNA reads TGTGCCAGCAGGCCGACAGGGGGCTGGGGGCCCCTCCACTTT.

There are a few counts of this clone. This sequence joins TRBV13 and TRBJ2-7, with TRBD2 matching over 7 bases. CDR1 is PRHDT, CDR2 FYEKMQ, per germline (reference sequence). This CDR3 is 14 amino acids long. J lost 2 bases, V lost 5 bases, and 6 bases had no gene match. The CDR3 region has the DNA TGTGCCAGCAGCCCTGGGGACTACCCCTACGAGCAGTACTTC. Translation gives CASSPGDYPYEQYF.

The CDR3 region is CASSYNPLNTGELFF. The CDR3 nucleotides are TGTGCCAGCAGCTATAATCCCTTGAACACCGGGGAGCTGTTTTTT. This chain links TRBV11-1 with TRBJ2-2; no clear D. V lost 4 bases and J lost 1, with 10 bases in between. Per the germline V gene, CDR1 is SGHAT and CDR2 is FQDESV (reference sequence). The CDR3 is 15 residues long.

The chain combines TRBV19 with TRBJ1-1, with D tentatively TRBD1 (5 bases). V gave up 5 bases and J gave up 0 bases, with 10 bases separating them. CDR1 is LNHDA and CDR2 is SQIVND in the germline V gene (reference sequence). The CDR3 contains 14 residues. The CDR3 here is CASSPRALNTEAFF. CDR3 DNA sequence: TGTGCCAGTAGTCCCAGGGCGCTGAACACTGAAGCTTTCTTT. The full variable domain, with the rest looked up from reference TRBV19 and TRBJ1-1, is DGGITQSPKYLFRKEGQNVTLSCEQNLNHDAMYWYRQDPGQGLRLIYYSQIVNDFQKGDIAEGYSVSREKKESFPLTVTSAQKNPTAFYLCASSPRALNTEAFFGQGTRLTVV.

V gene TRBV7-6 combines with J gene TRBJ1-2; unclear D gene. Trimming took 5 bases from V and 4 from J, leaving 11 bases between them. The germline CDR1 and CDR2 sequences are SGHVS and FNYEAQ. The CDR3 runs 13 residues. The CDR3 DNA reads TGTGCCAGCAGCCCCCTTGTATCCTATGGCTACACCTTC. Translated: CASSPLVSYGYTF.

The V gene is TRBV7-8, the J gene TRBJ2-5; possibly TRBD2 for D (6 bases). The germline CDR1 and CDR2 sequences are SGHVS and FQNEAQ. This CDR3 is 16 amino acids long. The V end was cut by 4 bases, the J end by 1 base, with 16 bases between. The CDR3 protein is CASSSPPGEVQETQYF. As DNA, the CDR3 is TGTGCCAGCAGCTCCCCCCCGGGAGAGGTCCAAGAGACCCAGTACTTC.

V usage is TRBV27 and J usage is TRBJ2-7, with TRBD1 matching 11 bases. The CDR3 consists of 14 residues. V shed 5 bases, J shed 2 bases, and the junction held 2 bases outside the gene matches. Germline CDR1 MNHEY, CDR2 SMNVEV (reference sequence). CDR3 in amino acids: CASSPGQGAYEQYF. The CDR3 DNA reads as TGTGCCAGCAGTCCGGGACAGGGGGCCTACGAGCAGTACTTC.

The chain couples TRBV11-3 to TRBJ2-3; 7 bases align to TRBD1. Germline trimming cut 5 bases from V and 2 bases from J; bases unmatched to any gene: 4. In germline, CDR1 is SGHNT, CDR2 YENEEA. The CDR3 loop spans 14 amino acids. CDR3 DNA: TGTGCCAGCAGCCGTGGACAGGCCACAGATACGCAGTATTTT. It translates to CASSRGQATDTQYF.

The rearrangement links TRBV4-1 to TRBJ1-2, with D possibly TRBD1 on 5 matching bases. This CDR3 contains 15 residues. Germline CDR1 reads MGHRA; CDR2 reads YSYEKL. Trimming pared 0 bases from V and 8 bases from J, leaving 16 bases between. This chain's CDR3 is CASSQDSTGAVGYTF. In nucleotides, the CDR3 is TGCGCCAGCAGCCAAGACTCGACTGGGGCCGTGGGCTACACCTTC.